The following is a T cell receptor (beta chain) sequence with its context. The entry originates in a study of blood T cell repertoires in COVID-19. Study summary: Samples of COVID-19 (acute and convalescent) were obtained from the United States, Italy and Spain.

Original handling: Amplification with reference gene primers provided the estimates of nucleated cell counts. The table came from immunoSEQ multiplex PCR; TCRdb's copy has only in-frame clones and leaves some out. V and J calls and clone size are copied from that table; D and trimming were computed from the DNA. Of roughly 120,000 clones detected, around 80% appear once; the ten largest clones hold 12%. From germline, CDR1 is ENHRY and CDR2 SYGVKD. The CDR3 is 15 residues long. V lost 4 bases, J lost 4 bases, and 13 bases lay in between. The gene calls are TRBV10-3 and TRBJ2-2; D possibly corresponds to TRBD1 (7 bases). This sequence was found in a woman aged 55 to 70 with acute or convalescent COVID-19. Sequencing used peripheral blood. DNA for the CDR3: TGTGCCATCAGTGGACTCCAGGGGGGCACCGGGGAGCTGTTTTTT. Residues: CAISGLQGGTGELFF.